The clone carrying this T cell receptor (beta chain) was seen at least ten times. This sample was taken from a study of naive and memory T cell subsets. For blood and skin samples, reverse transcription used TCR alpha and beta constant primers. Amplification of ligated cDNA took four PCR rounds with SP2 and nested alpha and beta constant primers. TCRdb processed the 5' RACE reads anew with MiXCR; each CDR3 protein has one entry. The sample holds about 22,000 distinct CDR3 sequences, approximately 3.9% seen once. The CDR3 sequence is 18 residues long. Germline trimming cut 0 bases from V and 12 bases from J; bases unmatched to any gene: 18. Germline V gene lookup returns CDR1 MGHRA and CDR2 YSYEKL. RNA was extracted from 2.5 ml of whole blood of healthy adults. A UMI-containing oligonucleotide was joined by 3' ligation to the TCR cDNA template. Input was about 1 to 1000 ng of DNase-treated total RNA without cell sorting.

The J gene is TRBJ2-1, the V gene TRBV4-1; 9 positions agree with TRBD2. The sequence came from a male donor in good health. In nucleotides, the CDR3 is TGCGCCAGCAGCCAAGATGTTGCTAGCGGGACCATAGCGCCTGGGCAGTTCTTC. Protein: CASSQDVASGTIAPGQFF.